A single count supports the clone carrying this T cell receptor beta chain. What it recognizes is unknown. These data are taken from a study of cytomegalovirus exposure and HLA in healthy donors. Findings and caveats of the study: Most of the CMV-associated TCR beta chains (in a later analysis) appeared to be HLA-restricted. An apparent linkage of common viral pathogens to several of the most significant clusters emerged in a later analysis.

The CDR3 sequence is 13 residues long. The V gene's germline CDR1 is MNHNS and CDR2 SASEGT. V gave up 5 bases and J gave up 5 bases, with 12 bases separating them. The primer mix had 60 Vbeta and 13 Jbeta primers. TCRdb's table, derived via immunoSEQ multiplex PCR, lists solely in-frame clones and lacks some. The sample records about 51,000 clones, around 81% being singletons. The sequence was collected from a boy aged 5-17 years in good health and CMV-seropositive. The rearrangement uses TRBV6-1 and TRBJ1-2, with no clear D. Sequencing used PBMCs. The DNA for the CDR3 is TGTGCCAGCAGTTTGACACATTATTATGGCTACACCTTC. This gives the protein CASSLTHYYGYTF.